This TCR beta chain was documented in a study of T cell responses to AZD1222 COVID-19 vaccine (dated by TCRdb to about 2021). About the full investigation: TCR sequencing covered over 230 trial participants: about 210 given two doses of AZD1222 and approximately 26 given two doses of MenACWY control vaccine. Enrollment into the trials was organized by age into subgroups of 18-55, 56-69 and 70-plus years, and those subgroups contained roughly 150, 30 and 60 TCR-sequenced participants, respectively.

The sample's time point, from its label and the paper: about 28 days (+/-7) after the second vaccine dose. AZD1222 recipients whose second dose came at about 4 weeks and those whose second dose came at about 12 weeks were combined into one group, since spike-specific TCR depth and breadth did not differ between the two schedules. Vaccinee samples came from UK trials COV001 and COV002, including a single-blind randomized controlled phase 2/3 trial of AZD1222 (ChAdOx1 nCoV-19) in healthy adults. Trial participant PBMC samples were collected at day 0 and day 28 after the second dose for TCRbeta chain sequencing. What the authors observed across the whole study: Because no day 14 peak-response samples were available, repertoires were characterized only after the peak T cell response. Participants were mostly white British and included more females than males, and it was suggested by the authors that clonal diversity may have been underestimated. After two AZD1222 doses, both the breadth and the depth of spike-specific TCRs were significantly higher than at day 0 and than in MenACWY recipients. The whole spike protein was spanned by vaccine-associated CD4 TCRs, and dominant responses were seen in regions 160-218 and 743-854. Only five or six AZD1222 recipients were SARS-CoV-2 seropositive at baseline, limiting conclusions about previously exposed vaccinees. Reportedly, close to half of the unique spike-specific TCRs recognized epitopes lying outside the regions that are mutated in the B.1.351 and B.1.1.7 variants. In the small 56-69-year group, the increase in depth fell short of significance, most likely because of low power.

Remarks on this clone: Its target antigen remains unknown. Base-call qualities are not available, and no considerably larger clone is one nucleotide away.

The CDR3 regions of human TCRbeta chains were analyzed by immunosequencing. For the original study's pipeline: Repertoire TCRs were checked for matches against a reference library of SARS-CoV-2-specific TCRs that had been generated using the MIRA antigen-specificity platform. Breadth was defined as the fraction of unique TCRs that were SARS-CoV-2-associated, and depth was defined as the fraction of total T cells that were SARS-CoV-2-associated. Using the MIRA data, each spike-specific TCR was assigned both to the spike region to which the TCR was reactive and to a CD4 or CD8 class. Log10-transformed breadth and depth values were compared by one-way ANOVA with Sidak's multiple comparisons tests. TCRdb took this table from immuneACCESS and kept in-frame rearrangements with V and J called. Such tables lack part of the clones; where checked against another copy, unresolved V genes explain under half of the gap, and the rest is unexplained. The D gene and trimming were derived from the DNA, and the V and J assignments and clone size from that table. This sample gives 55,000 to 80,000 clones in total; nearly 90% of them show up just once. The ten largest clones capture around 30% of the sample.

V is cut by 9 bases and J by 5 bases, and the space between the germline ends is 19 bases. Sequences LNHDA (CDR1) and SQIVND (CDR2) are obtained from the germline V gene (reference sequence). The CDR3, from cysteine to phenylalanine, totals 14 residues. Only the CDR3 DNA is retained, 42 bases long and in frame from the first base. This specimen was peripheral blood, taken 28 days after the second AZD1222 dose. The chain employs TRBV19 and TRBJ1-1; the D gene cannot be named for sure. The TCR comes from an adult who received the AZD1222 COVID-19 vaccine. Read as DNA, the sequence is TGTGCCAGCATTGGCAGGCTGCCGGGGACTGAAGCTTTCTTT. Translation gives CASIGRLPGTEAFF.